The 18 T cell receptor beta chains below come from one sample, sequenced in a study of blood T cell repertoires in COVID-19. The protocol was immunoSEQ multiplex PCR, while the TCRdb copy is restricted to in-frame clones and leaves out a portion. Of approximately 200,000 clones listed, about four fifths were seen once; the top ten hold roughly 6.9%. Source material: PBMCs or T cells enriched from blood (not recorded which). The receptor source for this set is a man aged 40-49 years who had recovered from COVID-19.

The J gene is TRBJ1-4, the V gene TRBV18, with no clear D. Trimming removed 2 bases at V and 8 bases at J, with 18 bases between. The CDR3 extends over 16 amino acids. The germline gives CDR1 KGHSH, CDR2 LQKENI. CDR3 in amino acids: CASSPTREQVLEKLFF. The CDR3 coding sequence is TGTGCCAGCTCACCAACGCGGGAGCAGGTTCTCGAAAAACTGTTTTTT.

This rearrangement joins TRBV20-1 to TRBJ1-2, with D tentatively TRBD1 (5 bases). This CDR3 is built from 11 residues. V was trimmed by 7 bases and J by 4 bases, leaving 10 bases between them. In germline, CDR1 is DFQATT, CDR2 SNEGSKA (reference sequence). The CDR3 coding sequence is TGCAGTGGGGGGGACGCCTATGGCTACACCTTC. Translation: CSGGDAYGYTF.

CDR3 protein: CASSPRDFPNTEAFF. DNA for the CDR3: TGTGCCAGCAGTCCACGGGACTTCCCGAACACTGAAGCTTTCTTT. The chain links TRBV7-2 to TRBJ1-1; tentatively, D is TRBD1 (5 bases). The CDR3 has 15 amino acids. Looked up from germline, CDR1 is SGHTA and CDR2 is FQGNSA. V shed 6 bases and J shed 1 base, with 15 bases lying between them.

This chain joins TRBV27 and TRBJ1-2, with no clear D. This CDR3 region has 13 residues. V shed 3 bases and J shed 2 bases, with 7 bases lying between them. Germline lookup yields CDR1 MNHEY and CDR2 SMNVEV (reference sequence). As DNA, the CDR3 is TGTGCCAGCAGTTTGCGGGAGAACTATGGCTACACCTTC. It translates to CASSLRENYGYTF.

This clone has just a few counts. The genes are TRBV4-1 and TRBJ1-5; no definite D call. The V end lost 1 base, the J end lost 2 bases, and 12 bases lay between the germline ends. The CDR3 sequence is 16 residues long. Looked up from germline, CDR1 is MGHRA and CDR2 is YSYEKL. CDR3 nucleotide sequence: TGCGCCAGCAGCCAAGTTTACGCAGGCCGCAATCAGCCCCAGCATTTT. Protein product: CASSQVYAGRNQPQHF.

V usage is TRBV30 and J usage is TRBJ2-5; TRBD2 agrees at 7 bases. Per the germline V gene, CDR1 is GTSNPN and CDR2 is SVGIG (reference sequence). The CDR3 contains 12 residues. The V gene end was trimmed by 4 bases and the J gene end by 5 bases; junction bases not matched to a gene: 4. CDR3 in amino acids: CAWTRGEETQYF. The CDR3, as DNA: TGTGCCTGGACTCGGGGGGAGGAGACCCAGTACTTC.

This rearrangement joins TRBV4-3 to TRBJ1-3, with a possible D match to TRBD1 (6 bases). Germline values: CDR1 LGHNA, CDR2 YSLEER. The ends were cut back, 0 bases at V and 5 bases at J, with 8 bases in the middle. The CDR3 runs 14 residues. The chain's CDR3 is CASSQETGRNTIYF. CDR3 nucleotides: TGCGCCAGCAGCCAAGAAACAGGGCGAAACACCATATATTTT.

By frequency in the sample, this clone is medium-sized. The chain joins TRBV19 to TRBJ1-2, with a possible D match to TRBD1 (6 bases). Trimming stripped 9 bases from V and 2 bases from J, with 19 bases between. Germline lookup yields CDR1 LNHDA and CDR2 SQIVND (reference sequence). CDR3 size: 15 residues. CDR3 loop: CASTGPQGENYGYTF. CDR3 in DNA: TGTGCCAGCACGGGGCCACAGGGAGAGAACTATGGCTACACCTTC.

This clone showed up just once. Different DNA sequences within this sample yield the same CDR3. The chain has TRBV6-5 and TRBJ1-1; the D is unclear. The V end lost 2 bases, the J end lost 1 base, and 8 bases lay between the germline ends. The germline V gene encodes CDR1 MNHEY and CDR2 SVGAGI. CDR3 length: 14 residues. Written as DNA, the CDR3 is TGTGCCAGCAGTTACAGTAACTCGAACACTGAAGCTTTCTTT. It is translated as CASSYSNSNTEAFF.

The sample holds a few counts of this clone. The genes are TRBV20-1 and TRBJ1-1; weak D call: TRBD1 (5 bases). The germline V gene encodes CDR1 DFQATT and CDR2 SNEGSKA (reference sequence). CDR3 size: 10 residues. V gave up 4 bases and J gave up 9 bases, with 9 bases separating them. Here the CDR3 reads CSAKDTKAFF. CDR3 coding DNA: TGCAGTGCTAAGGACACGAAAGCTTTCTTT.

Regarding this clone: The conserved phenylalanine or tryptophan normally closing the CDR3 is absent here, so this likely arose from a read error. It is unclear where the CDR3 begins or ends on the DNA, so no DNA is shown, and the CDR3 is as TCRdb lists it. V gene TRBV20-1 combines with J gene TRBJ1-2; the table's D call, TRBD1, has no DNA check behind it. Per germline, CDR1 DFQATT and CDR2 SNEGSKA (reference sequence). The CDR3 is 13 residues long, ends included. The CDR3 spells CSASRTGTGGLWN.

DNA of the CDR3: TGCGCCAGCAGCCAAATCGGGCTGTCGCGACAGACCTACGAGCAGTACTTC. The encoded protein is CASSQIGLSRQTYEQYF. The chain carries TRBV4-1 and TRBJ2-7, with D maybe TRBD1 (5 bases). With 2 bases removed from V and 2 bases from J, the gap between germline ends came to 19 bases. The CDR3 consists of 17 residues. CDR1 is MGHRA and CDR2 is YSYEKL in the germline V gene.

This clone was found a few times. The V call is TRBV28, the J call TRBJ1-2; 10 positions agree with TRBD1. Germline V lookup: CDR1 MDHEN, CDR2 SYDVKM. The CDR3 extends over 12 amino acids. Unmatched junction bases numbered 3, after V lost 7 bases and J lost 7 bases. The CDR3 DNA follows: TGTGCCAGCAACGACAGGGGGCCTGGCTACACCTTC. This sequence encodes CASNDRGPGYTF.

The sample holds one count of this clone. The rearrangement links TRBV7-9 to TRBJ1-2; D is unresolved. Trimming shortened V by 1 base and J by 8 bases, and 11 bases separated the two germline ends. This CDR3 is built from 13 residues. Germline CDR1 and CDR2: SEHNR and FQNEAQ (reference sequence). Here the CDR3 DNA reads TGTGCCAGCAGCTTAGGAGCCCCTGAGGGCTACACCTTC. This encodes CASSLGAPEGYTF.

The rearrangement uses TRBV11-2 and TRBJ1-1; 7 bases agree with TRBD1. V lost 4 bases and J lost 13; bases outside the gene matches: 15. This CDR3 comprises 14 residues. Germline CDR1 reads SGHAT; CDR2 reads FQNNGV. The DNA for the CDR3 is TGTGCCAGCAGCTCGCGGACAGGCGGAGATAGGGGTTTCTTT. The encoded protein is CASSSRTGGDRGFF.

The chain has TRBV6-5 and TRBJ1-5; D gene ambiguous. The CDR3 covers 13 residues. Germline V gene lookup returns CDR1 MNHEY and CDR2 SVGAGI. Between the trimmed V and J ends, which lost 8 bases and 0 bases, there was a span of 8 bases. Here the CDR3 DNA reads TGTGCCAGCTGGGCGTATAGCAATCAGCCCCAGCATTTT. This gives the protein CASWAYSNQPQHF.

V gene TRBV27 combines with J gene TRBJ1-4; D remains unclear. The germline V gene encodes CDR1 MNHEY and CDR2 SMNVEV (reference sequence). V shed 6 bases and J shed 7 bases, with 15 bases lying between them. The CDR3 spans 14 residues. The CDR3 DNA is TGTGCCAGCAGAGGTAGAGGGCTGGTTGAAAAACTGTTTTTT. Its translation: CASRGRGLVEKLFF. The whole variable domain, filled in from reference TRBV27 and TRBJ1-4, reads EAQVTQNPRYLITVTGKKLTVTCSQNMNHEYMSWYRQDPGLGLRQIYYSMNVEVTDKGDVPEGYKVSRKEKRNFPLILESPSPNQTSLYFCASRGRGLVEKLFFGSGTQLSVL.

The chain links TRBV9 to TRBJ2-2; TRBD1 agrees at 8 bases. The CDR3 totals 15 residues. Germline V gene lookup returns CDR1 SGDLS and CDR2 YYNGEE. Trimming cost V 5 bases and J 2 bases; bases outside gene matches: 5. CDR3 sequence: CASSPTGGNTGELFF. The CDR3 bases are TGTGCCAGCAGTCCCACAGGGGGAAACACCGGGGAGCTGTTTTTT.